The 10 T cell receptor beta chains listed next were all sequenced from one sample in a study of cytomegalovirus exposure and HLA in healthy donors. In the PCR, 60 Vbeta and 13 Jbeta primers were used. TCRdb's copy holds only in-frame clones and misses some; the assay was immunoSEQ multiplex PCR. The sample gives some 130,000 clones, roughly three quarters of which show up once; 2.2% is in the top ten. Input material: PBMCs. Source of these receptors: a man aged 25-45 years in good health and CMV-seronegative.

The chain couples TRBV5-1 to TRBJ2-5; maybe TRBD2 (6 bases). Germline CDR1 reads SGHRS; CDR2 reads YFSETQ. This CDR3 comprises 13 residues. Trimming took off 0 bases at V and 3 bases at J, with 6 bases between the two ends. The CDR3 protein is CASSLGGEETQYF. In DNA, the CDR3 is TGCGCCAGCAGCTTGGGGGGGGAAGAGACCCAGTACTTC.

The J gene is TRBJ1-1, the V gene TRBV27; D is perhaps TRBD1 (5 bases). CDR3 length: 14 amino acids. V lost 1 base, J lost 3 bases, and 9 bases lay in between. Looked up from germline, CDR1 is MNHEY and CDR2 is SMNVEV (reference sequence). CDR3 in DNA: TGTGCCAGCAGTTTATACAGGTCCGACACTGAAGCTTTCTTT. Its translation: CASSLYRSDTEAFF.

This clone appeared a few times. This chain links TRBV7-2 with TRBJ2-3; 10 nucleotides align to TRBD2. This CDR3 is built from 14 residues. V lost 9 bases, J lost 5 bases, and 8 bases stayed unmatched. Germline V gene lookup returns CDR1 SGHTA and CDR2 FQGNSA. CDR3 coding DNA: TGTGCCAGTAGACTAGCGGGCGGGAAAGATACGCAGTATTTT. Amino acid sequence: CASRLAGGKDTQYF. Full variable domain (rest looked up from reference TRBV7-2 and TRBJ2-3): GAGVSQSPSNKVTEKGKDVELRCDPISGHTALYWYRQSLGQGLEFLIYFQGNSAPDKSGLPSDRFSAERTGGSVSTLTIQRTQQEDSAVYLCASRLAGGKDTQYFGPGTRLTVL.

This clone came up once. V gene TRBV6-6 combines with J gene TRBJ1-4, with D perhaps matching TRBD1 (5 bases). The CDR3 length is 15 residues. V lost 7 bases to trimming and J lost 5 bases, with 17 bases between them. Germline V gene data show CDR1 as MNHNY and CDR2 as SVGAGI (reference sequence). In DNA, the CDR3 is TGTGCCAGCACCCCTTACACAGGAAAGAATGAAAAACTGTTTTTT. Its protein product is CASTPYTGKNEKLFF.

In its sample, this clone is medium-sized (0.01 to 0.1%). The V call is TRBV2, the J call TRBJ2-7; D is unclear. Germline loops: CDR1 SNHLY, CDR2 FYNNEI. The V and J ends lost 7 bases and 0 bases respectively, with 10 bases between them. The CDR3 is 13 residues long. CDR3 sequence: CASKERSSYEQYF. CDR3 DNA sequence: TGTGCCAGCAAAGAGAGGTCCTCCTACGAGCAGTACTTC.

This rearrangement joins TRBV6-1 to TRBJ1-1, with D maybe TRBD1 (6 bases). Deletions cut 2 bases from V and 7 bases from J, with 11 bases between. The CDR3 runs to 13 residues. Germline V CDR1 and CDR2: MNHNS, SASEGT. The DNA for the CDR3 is TGTGCCAGCAGTGAATGGGGGACAAGTGAAGCTTTCTTT. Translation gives CASSEWGTSEAFF.

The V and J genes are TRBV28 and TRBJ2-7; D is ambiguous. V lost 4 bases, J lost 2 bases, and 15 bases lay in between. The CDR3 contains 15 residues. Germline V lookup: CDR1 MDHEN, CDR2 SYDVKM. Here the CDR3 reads CASSSPGSQAYEQYF. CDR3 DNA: TGTGCCAGCAGTTCTCCAGGATCTCAGGCCTACGAGCAGTACTTC.

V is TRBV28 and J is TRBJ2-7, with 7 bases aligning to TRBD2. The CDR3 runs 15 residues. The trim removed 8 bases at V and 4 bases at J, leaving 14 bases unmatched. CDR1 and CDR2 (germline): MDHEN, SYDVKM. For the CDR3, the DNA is TGTGCCAGCGGGGGGGGAGCGGGGAGACATTACGAGCAGTACTTC. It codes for CASGGGAGRHYEQYF.

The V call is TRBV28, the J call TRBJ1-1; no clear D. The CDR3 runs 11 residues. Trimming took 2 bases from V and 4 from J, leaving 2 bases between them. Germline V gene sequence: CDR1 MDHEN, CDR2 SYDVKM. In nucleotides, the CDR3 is TGTGCCAGCAGTTTACGCACTGAAGCTTTCTTT. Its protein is CASSLRTEAFF.

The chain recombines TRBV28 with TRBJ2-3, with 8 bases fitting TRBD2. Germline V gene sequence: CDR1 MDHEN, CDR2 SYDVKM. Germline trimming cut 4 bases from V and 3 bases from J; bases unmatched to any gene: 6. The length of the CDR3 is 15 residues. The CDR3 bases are TGTGCCAGCAGTTCTAGACTAGCGCAGACAGATACGCAGTATTTT. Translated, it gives CASSSRLAQTDTQYF.